This T cell receptor beta chain originates from a study of cytotoxic CD8 clonotypes in ibrutinib-treated CLL. Study-wide context: Among the patients, around 10 presented as relapsed/refractory and around 15 as treatment-naive; around 18 showed unmutated IGHV.

The CDR3 sequence is 15 residues long. Germline assignment: CDR1 SSHAT and CDR2 FNYEAQ (reference sequence). Produced via immunoSEQ multiplex PCR; TCRdb's table is partial and in-frame only. This sample has more than 110,000 clones; around 90% occur once, and the top ten carry about a tenth. This clone was observed a single time. One end of the junction is discordant with germline, which a read error may explain. This sample comprised PBMCs, obtained after 12 months of ibrutinib treatment. The source of this sequence is a human donor with chronic lymphocytic leukemia. This sequence joins TRBV7-7 and TRBJ2-7; D might be TRBD1 (5 bases). The CDR3 spells CASSSETGPAYEQYF. In DNA form, the CDR3 reads TGTGCTAGCAGCTCCGAAACAGGCCCAGCCTACGAGCAGTACTTC.